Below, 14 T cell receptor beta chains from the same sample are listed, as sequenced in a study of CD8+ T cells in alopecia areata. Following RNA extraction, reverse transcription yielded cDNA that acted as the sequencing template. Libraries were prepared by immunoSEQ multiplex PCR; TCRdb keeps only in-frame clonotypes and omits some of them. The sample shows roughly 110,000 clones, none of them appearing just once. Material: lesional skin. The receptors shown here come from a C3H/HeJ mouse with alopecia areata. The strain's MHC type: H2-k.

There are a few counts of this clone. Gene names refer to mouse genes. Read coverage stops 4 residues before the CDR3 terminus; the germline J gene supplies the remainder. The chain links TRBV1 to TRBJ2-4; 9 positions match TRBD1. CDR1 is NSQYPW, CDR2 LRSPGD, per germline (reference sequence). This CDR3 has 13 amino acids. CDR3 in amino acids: CTCSGDRENTLYF. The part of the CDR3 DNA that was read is TGCACCTGCAGTGGGGACAGGGAGAAC.

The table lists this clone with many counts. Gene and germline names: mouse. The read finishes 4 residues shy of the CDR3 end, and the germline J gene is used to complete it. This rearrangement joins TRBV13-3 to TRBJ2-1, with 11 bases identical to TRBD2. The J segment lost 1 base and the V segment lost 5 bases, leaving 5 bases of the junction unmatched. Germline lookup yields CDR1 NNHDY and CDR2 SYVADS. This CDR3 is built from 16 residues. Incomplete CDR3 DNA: TGTGCCAGCAGCGTTGACTGGGGGGGGAACTATGCT. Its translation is CASSVDWGGNYA. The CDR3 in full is CASSVDWGGNYAEQFF.

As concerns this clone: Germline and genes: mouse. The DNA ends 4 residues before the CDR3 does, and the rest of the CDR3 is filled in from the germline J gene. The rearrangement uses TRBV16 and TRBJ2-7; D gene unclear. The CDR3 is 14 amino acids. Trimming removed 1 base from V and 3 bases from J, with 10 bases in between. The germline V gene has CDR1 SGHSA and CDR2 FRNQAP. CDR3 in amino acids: CASSLVARFYEQYF. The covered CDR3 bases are TGTGCAAGCAGCTTAGTCGCCAGATTCTAT.

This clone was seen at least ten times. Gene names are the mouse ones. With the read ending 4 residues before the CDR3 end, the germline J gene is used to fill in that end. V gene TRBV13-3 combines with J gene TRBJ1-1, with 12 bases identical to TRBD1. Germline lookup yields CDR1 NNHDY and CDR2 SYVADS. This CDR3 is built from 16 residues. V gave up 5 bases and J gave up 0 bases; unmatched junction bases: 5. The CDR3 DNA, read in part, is TGTGCCAGCAGGGCTGGGACAGGGGGCTCAAACACA. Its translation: CASRAGTGGSNT. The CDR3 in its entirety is CASRAGTGGSNTEVFF.

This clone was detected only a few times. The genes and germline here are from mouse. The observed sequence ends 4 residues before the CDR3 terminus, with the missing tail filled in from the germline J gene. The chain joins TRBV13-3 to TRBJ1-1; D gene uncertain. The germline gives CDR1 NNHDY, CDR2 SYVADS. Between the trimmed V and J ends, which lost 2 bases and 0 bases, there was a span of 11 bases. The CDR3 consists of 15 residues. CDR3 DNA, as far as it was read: TGTGCCAGCAGTGACTTGACAAACACAAACACA. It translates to CASSDLTNTNT. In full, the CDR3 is CASSDLTNTNTEVFF.

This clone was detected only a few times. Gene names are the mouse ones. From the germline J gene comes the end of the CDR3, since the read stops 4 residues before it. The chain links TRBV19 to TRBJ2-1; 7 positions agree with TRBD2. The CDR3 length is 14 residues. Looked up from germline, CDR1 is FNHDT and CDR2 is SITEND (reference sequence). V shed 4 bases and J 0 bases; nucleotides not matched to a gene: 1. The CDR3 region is CASSGLDNYAEQFF. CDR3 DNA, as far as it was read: TGTGCCAGCAGTGGACTGGATAACTATGCT.

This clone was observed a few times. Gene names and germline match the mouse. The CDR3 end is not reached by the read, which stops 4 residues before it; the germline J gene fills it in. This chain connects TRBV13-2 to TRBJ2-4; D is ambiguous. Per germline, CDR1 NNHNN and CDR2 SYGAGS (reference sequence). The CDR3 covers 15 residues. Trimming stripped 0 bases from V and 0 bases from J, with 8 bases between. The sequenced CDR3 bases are TGTGCCAGCGGTGATGTAACAGCTAGTCAAAAC. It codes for CASGDVTASQN. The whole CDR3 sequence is CASGDVTASQNTLYF.

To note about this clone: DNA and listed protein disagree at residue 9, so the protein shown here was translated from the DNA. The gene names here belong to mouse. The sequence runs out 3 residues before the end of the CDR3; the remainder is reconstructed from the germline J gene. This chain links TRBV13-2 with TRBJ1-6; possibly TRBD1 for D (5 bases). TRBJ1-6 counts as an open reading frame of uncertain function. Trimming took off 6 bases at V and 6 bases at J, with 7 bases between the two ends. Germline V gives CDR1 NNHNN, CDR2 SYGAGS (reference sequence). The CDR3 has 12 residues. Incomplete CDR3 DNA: TGTGCCAGCGCGCAGGGTAATTCGCCC. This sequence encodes CASAQGNSP. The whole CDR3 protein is CASAQGNSPLYF.

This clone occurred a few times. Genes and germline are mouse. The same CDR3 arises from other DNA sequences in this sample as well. CDR3 DNA (partial): TGCACCTGCAGTGCAGATAGGACAGGGGTCCAAGAC. The encoded protein is CTCSADRTGVQD. The entire CDR3 protein is CTCSADRTGVQDTQYF. The chain combines TRBV1 with TRBJ2-5, with 9 bases aligning to TRBD1. Read data end 4 residues before the CDR3 end; the end is taken from the germline J gene. Germline trimming cut 0 bases from V and 2 bases from J; bases unmatched to any gene: 3. From germline, CDR1 is NSQYPW and CDR2 LRSPGD (reference sequence). The CDR3 covers 16 residues.

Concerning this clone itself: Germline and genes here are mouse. Partial CDR3 DNA: TGCACCTGCAGTGAAGACAGGGGCGACGAA. Translating gives CTCSEDRGDE. The complete CDR3 reads CTCSEDRGDERLFF. This chain uses TRBV1 with TRBJ1-4; 8 positions agree with TRBD1. With the read ending 4 residues before the CDR3 end, the germline J gene is used to fill in that end. The germline gives CDR1 NSQYPW, CDR2 LRSPGD (reference sequence). The CDR3 consists of 14 residues. The trim removed 4 bases at V and 6 bases at J, leaving 4 bases unmatched.

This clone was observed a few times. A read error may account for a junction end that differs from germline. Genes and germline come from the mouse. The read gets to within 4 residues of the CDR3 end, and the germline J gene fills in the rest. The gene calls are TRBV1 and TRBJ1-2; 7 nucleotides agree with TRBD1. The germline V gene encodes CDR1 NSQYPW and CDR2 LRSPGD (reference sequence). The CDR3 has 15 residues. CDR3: CPCSGPGQSNSDYTF. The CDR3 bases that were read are TGCCCCTGCAGTGGTCCGGGACAGTCAAACTCC.

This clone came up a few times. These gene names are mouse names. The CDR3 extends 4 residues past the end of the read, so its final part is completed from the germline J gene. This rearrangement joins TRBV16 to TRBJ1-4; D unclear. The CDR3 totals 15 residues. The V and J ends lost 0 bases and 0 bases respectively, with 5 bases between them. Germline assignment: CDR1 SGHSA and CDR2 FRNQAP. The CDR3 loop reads CASSLETFSNERLFF. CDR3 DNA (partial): TGTGCAAGCAGCTTAGAGACATTTTCCAACGAA.

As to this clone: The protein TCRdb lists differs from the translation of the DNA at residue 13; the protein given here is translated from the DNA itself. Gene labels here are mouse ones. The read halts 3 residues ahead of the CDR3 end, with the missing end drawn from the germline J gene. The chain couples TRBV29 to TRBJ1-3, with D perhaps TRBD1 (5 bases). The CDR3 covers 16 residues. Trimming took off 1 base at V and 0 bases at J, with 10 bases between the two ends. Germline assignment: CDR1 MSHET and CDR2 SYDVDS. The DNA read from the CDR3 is TGTGCTAGCAGTTTATGGACAAATCATTCTGGAAATACG. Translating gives CASSLWTNHSGNT. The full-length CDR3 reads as CASSLWTNHSGNTLYF.

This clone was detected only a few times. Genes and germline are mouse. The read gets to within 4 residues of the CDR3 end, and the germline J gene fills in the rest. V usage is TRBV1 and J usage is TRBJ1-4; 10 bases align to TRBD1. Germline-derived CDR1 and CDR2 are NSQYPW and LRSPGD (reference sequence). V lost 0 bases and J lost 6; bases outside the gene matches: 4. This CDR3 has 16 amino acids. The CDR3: CTCSAERQGADERLFF. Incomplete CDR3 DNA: TGCACCTGCAGTGCAGAGCGACAGGGGGCTGACGAA.